Sequencing of this T cell receptor (beta chain) was carried out in a study of Graves' ophthalmopathy and Graves' hyperthyroidism. This clonotype was counted ten times or more. Its antigen is not identified. Trimming removed 7 bases from V and 5 bases from J, with 11 bases in between. Germline V gives CDR1 MDHEN, CDR2 SYDVKM. This CDR3 contains 12 residues. Overall study results and limits: Sensitivity reached 70% to 71% and specificity 72.22% when the model predicted ophthalmopathy progression.

Fresh peripheral blood, around 9.3 ml, was the PBMC source. Amplification of TCR beta CDR3 regions used RNA transcripts. In the first round, RT-PCR was carried out with HTBI primers, and a multiplex PCR formed the second round. TCRdb passed the multiplex PCR reads through MiXCR, listing each CDR3 protein once. The data show roughly 480,000 distinct CDR3 sequences, 13% to 15% seen once. Sequenced: blood. The rearrangement joins TRBV28 to TRBJ2-5; D is perhaps TRBD2 (6 bases). This receptor was obtained from a woman in her twenties or thirties with Graves' ophthalmopathy. The CDR3 nucleotides read TGTGCCAGCACAAGTGGGAGGGAGACCCAGTACTTC. Protein sequence: CASTSGRETQYF.